This TCR beta chain was recovered during a study of lymphopenia after photon versus proton radiotherapy. Findings and limits, study-wide: A bigger post-nadir fall in TCR diversity correlated inversely with survival time in deceased patients. Proton therapy kept repertoires fairly stable, unlike photons, which gained effector/memory cells. Better survival with proton therapy was suggested as possible, not demonstrated. After the lymphocyte nadir, photon-treated repertoires showed oligoclonal expansion, especially of CD8+ Temra cells.

With respect to this clone: Its antigen remains unidentified.

Germline-derived CDR1 and CDR2 are MNHEY and SVGAGI. Trimming stripped 6 bases from V and 0 bases from J, with 12 bases between. CDR3 length: 15 residues. Clones were read by immunoSEQ multiplex PCR, and TCRdb kept only the in-frame ones, dropping some. The sample carries 43,000 or so clones, 85% recorded once. The sequencing here drew on peripheral blood, taken from a patient treated with photon-based radiotherapy. The chain uses TRBV6-5 and TRBJ1-3, with a tentative D call TRBD1 (5 bases). This TCR derives from a man between 40 and 49 years old with gastric cancer. CDR3 nucleotide sequence: TGTGCCAGCAGAATTCGGGGGAGCTCTGGAAACACCATATATTTT. Its translation: CASRIRGSSGNTIYF.